One T cell receptor beta chain is described in this entry. The antigen is not known. The entry originates in a study of cytomegalovirus exposure and HLA in healthy donors. Findings and limits, study-wide: Cytomegalovirus-associated TCR beta chains were listed, numbering 164. Published work reported that the classifier diagnosed cytomegalovirus status with high specificity and sensitivity. CMV antigen specificity of a few CMV-associated chains was confirmed in vitro. Within the 90 to 150 validation repertoires, first-cohort TCR clusters tended to co-occur, according to a later analysis.

Trimming pared 2 bases from V and 2 bases from J, leaving 19 bases between. This CDR3 is built from 16 residues. Germline loops: CDR1 SQVTM, CDR2 ANQGSEA. Some clones are missing from TCRdb's copy, which holds only in-frame ones; the method was immunoSEQ multiplex PCR. The repertoire holds some 310,000 clones, with 88% as singletons. This sequence was found in a man younger than 45 in good health and CMV-seronegative. V usage is TRBV29-1 and J usage is TRBJ2-7, with a possible D match to TRBD1 (5 bases). Material: PBMCs. CDR3 in DNA: TGCAGCGTTGAAAGCTCTTCTGACAGCTACCCCTACGAGCAGTACTTC. The encoded protein is CSVESSSDSYPYEQYF.